These 25 T cell receptor beta chains share one sample of origin, sequenced in a study of blood T cell repertoires in COVID-19. The data were produced by immunoSEQ multiplex PCR, yet TCRdb's version contains in-frame clones alone and is incomplete. The data contain about 100,000 clones, roughly 90% of them singletons. Input material: peripheral blood. The receptor source for this set is a middle-aged man with active COVID-19.

This chain uses TRBV19 with TRBJ1-2, with TRBD1 matching 10 bases. Losses at the gene ends were 5 bases for V and 4 bases for J; bases not matched to a gene: 7. The CDR3 sequence is 15 residues long. Per the germline V gene, CDR1 is LNHDA and CDR2 is SQIVND (reference sequence). The CDR3 spells CASSGGTGEIYGYTF. DNA for the CDR3: TGTGCCAGTAGTGGGGGGACAGGGGAGATCTATGGCTACACCTTC.

The rearrangement joins TRBV27 to TRBJ2-1, with TRBD2 matching 9 bases. The germline gives CDR1 MNHEY, CDR2 SMNVEV (reference sequence). The CDR3 spans 16 residues. V shed 6 bases, J shed 6 bases, and the junction held 12 bases outside the gene matches. The CDR3 sequence: CASSYYPGLAPNEQFF. CDR3 DNA: TGTGCCAGCAGCTACTATCCGGGACTAGCACCCAATGAGCAGTTCTTC.

The V and J genes are TRBV18 and TRBJ1-1; TRBD1 matches 7 bases. Germline loops: CDR1 KGHSH, CDR2 LQKENI. The junction had 9 bases not matched to a gene; V was cut back by 4 bases and J by 4 bases. The length of the CDR3 is 15 residues. CDR3 sequence reads: CASSQGRGRTTEAFF. CDR3 in DNA: TGTGCCAGCTCACAAGGAAGGGGGCGGACCACTGAAGCTTTCTTT. Variable domain in full (rest from reference TRBV18 and TRBJ1-1): NAGVMQNPRHLVRRRGQEARLRCSPMKGHSHVYWYRQLPEEGLKFMVYLQKENIIDESGMPKERFSAEFPKEGPSILRIQQVVRGDSAAYFCASSQGRGRTTEAFFGQGTRLTVV.

In regard to this clone: Other DNA sequences from this sample encode an identical CDR3 as well. CDR3 protein: CASSLLRTDTQYF. CDR3 coding DNA: TGTGCCAGCAGCTTACTACGTACAGATACGCAGTATTTT. V and J are TRBV7-2 and TRBJ2-3; D is unclear. This CDR3 spans 13 amino acids. Germline lookup yields CDR1 SGHTA and CDR2 FQGNSA. V lost 2 bases, J lost 3 bases, and 6 bases lay in between. Complete variable domain (other parts from reference TRBV7-2 and TRBJ2-3): GAGVSQSPSNKVTEKGKDVELRCDPISGHTALYWYRQSLGQGLEFLIYFQGNSAPDKSGLPSDRFSAERTGGSVSTLTIQRTQQEDSAVYLCASSLLRTDTQYFGPGTRLTVL.

Written as DNA, the CDR3 is TGTGCCAGCAGCTTAGGGCTCGGGGGGGCCAACGAGCAGTTCTTC. Protein: CASSLGLGGANEQFF. V and J are TRBV7-9 and TRBJ2-1; 8 bases are shared with TRBD2. The length of the CDR3 is 15 residues. V gave up 1 base and J gave up 10 bases; unmatched junction bases: 9. CDR1 and CDR2 (germline): SEHNR, FQNEAQ (reference sequence).

The V and J genes are TRBV4-2 and TRBJ2-3, with D possibly being TRBD1 (6 bases). Deletions cut 0 bases from V and 5 bases from J, with 12 bases between. The germline V gene encodes CDR1 LGHNA and CDR2 YNFKEQ. The CDR3 has 15 residues. The CDR3 bases are TGTGCCAGCAGCCAAGATGGTCAGGGGATAGATACGCAGTATTTT. Translating it yields CASSQDGQGIDTQYF.

The V call is TRBV25-1, the J call TRBJ2-5; 12 bases map to TRBD2. V gave up 2 bases and J gave up 7 bases; unmatched junction bases: 5. Germline values: CDR1 MGHDK, CDR2 SYGVNS. This CDR3 is built from 15 residues. The CDR3 sequence: CASSELAGGSVTQYF. Here the CDR3 DNA reads TGTGCCAGCAGTGAACTAGCGGGGGGGTCAGTGACCCAGTACTTC.

The V call is TRBV29-1, the J call TRBJ2-7; D may be TRBD1 (6 bases). This CDR3 region has 12 residues. Germline assignment: CDR1 SQVTM and CDR2 ANQGSEA. V was cut by 3 bases and J by 7 bases, with 13 bases left in between. This CDR3 reads CSVDQGSGEQYF. The CDR3 region has the DNA TGCAGCGTTGACCAGGGGTCGGGGGAGCAGTACTTC.

V gene TRBV7-9 combines with J gene TRBJ1-5, with a weak D call TRBD1 (5 bases). Germline V lookup: CDR1 SEHNR, CDR2 FQNEAQ (reference sequence). The CDR3 length is 15 residues. V lost 1 base and J 6 bases, leaving 13 bases between the germline ends. The CDR3 protein is CASSLESNRLQPQHF. The CDR3 DNA sequence: TGTGCCAGCAGCTTAGAGTCGAACAGGCTTCAGCCCCAGCATTTT.

J is TRBJ1-2 and V is TRBV28; 7 positions agree with TRBD1. The length of the CDR3 is 14 residues. The junction had 11 bases not matched to a gene; V was cut back by 5 bases and J by 8 bases. Germline CDR1 MDHEN, CDR2 SYDVKM. In DNA, the CDR3 is TGTGCCAGCAGTCCAATGGACAGGCCGGGGGGCTACACCTTC. This encodes CASSPMDRPGGYTF.

The chain joins TRBV24-1 to TRBJ2-1, with D maybe TRBD2 (5 bases). V was clipped by 0 bases and J by 0 bases, with 5 bases between them. The germline V gene has CDR1 KGHDR and CDR2 SFDVKD. CDR3 size: 15 residues. The CDR3 here is CATSDLRGSYNEQFF. CDR3 bases: TGTGCCACCAGTGATTTGCGGGGCTCCTACAATGAGCAGTTCTTC.

The chain carries TRBV24-1 and TRBJ1-5, with D possibly TRBD1 on 5 matching bases. Germline-derived CDR1 and CDR2 are KGHDR and SFDVKD. The CDR3 consists of 14 residues. The V end lost 5 bases, the J end lost 6 bases, and 13 bases lay between the germline ends. CDR3 DNA: TGTGCCACCAGTGCGCAGGGCTGGACTCAGCCCCAGCATTTT. Translation: CATSAQGWTQPQHF.

This clone occurred once. This chain links TRBV30 with TRBJ1-5; 10 bases are shared with TRBD1. Germline V gene sequence: CDR1 GTSNPN, CDR2 SVGIG (reference sequence). The CDR3 totals 12 residues. Trimming at V came to 0 bases and at J to 11 bases, leaving 1 base not matched to a gene. The CDR3 bases are TGTGCCTGGAGTGTAGGGACAGGGGCCCAGCATTTT. Translating it yields CAWSVGTGAQHF.

The rearrangement links TRBV5-6 to TRBJ2-5, with D maybe TRBD1 (5 bases). V lost 0 bases, J lost 5 bases, and 11 bases lay in between. The length of the CDR3 is 14 residues. Germline values: CDR1 SGHDT, CDR2 YYEEEE. CDR3 nucleotides: TGTGCCAGCAGCTTGGCCATGAAGGGGGAGACCCAGTACTTC. Residues: CASSLAMKGETQYF. The whole variable domain, filled in from reference TRBV5-6 and TRBJ2-5, reads DAGVTQSPTHLIKTRGQQVTLRCSPKSGHDTVSWYQQALGQGPQFIFQYYEEEERQRGNFPDRFSGHQFPNYSSELNVNALLLGDSALYLCASSLAMKGETQYFGPGTRLLVL.

This chain uses TRBV21-1 with TRBJ2-1; the table names TRBD1, a call not compared with the DNA. TRBV21-1 is a documented pseudogene. This CDR3 is built from 17 residues. The CDR3 DNA sequence: TGTGCCAGCAGCCCAGGGACGGGACAGGGGGCTGCGAGTGAGCAGTTCTTC. Protein product: CASSPGTGQGAASEQFF.

Only one count was recorded for this clone. The chain has TRBV11-2 and TRBJ2-7, with D unclear. CDR1 and CDR2 from the germline V gene are SGHAT and FQNNGV. This CDR3 is 14 amino acids long. The ends were cut back, 0 bases at V and 1 base at J, with 7 bases in the middle. Here the CDR3 reads CASSLERLSYEQYV. CDR3 coding DNA: TGTGCCAGCAGCTTAGAGAGGCTGTCCTACGAGCAGTACGTC.

The gene calls are TRBV6-5 and TRBJ2-5; 7 bases match TRBD1. The V segment lost 0 bases and the J segment 4 bases; nucleotides outside the gene matches: 8. Germline CDR1 reads MNHEY; CDR2 reads SVGAGI. The CDR3 is 16 amino acids. This CDR3 is CASSYSRTGGGETQYF. The DNA for the CDR3 is TGTGCCAGCAGTTACTCGAGGACAGGAGGCGGAGAGACCCAGTACTTC.

This chain links TRBV6-1 with TRBJ2-7, with 10 bases matching TRBD1. Germline trimming cut 0 bases from V and 4 bases from J; bases unmatched to any gene: 3. Germline V gene lookup returns CDR1 MNHNS and CDR2 SASEGT. This CDR3 comprises 15 residues. CDR3 DNA: TGTGCCAGCAGTGAAGCCGGGACAGGGGTTTACGAGCAGTACTTC. This translates into CASSEAGTGVYEQYF.

The chain couples TRBV6-5 to TRBJ2-1; 11 positions match TRBD2. Per germline, CDR1 MNHEY and CDR2 SVGAGI. There are 16 residues in the CDR3. The junction had 5 bases not matched to a gene; V was cut back by 3 bases and J by 4 bases. Here the CDR3 reads CASSYSTSGVYNEQFF. Here the CDR3 DNA reads TGTGCCAGCAGTTATTCGACTAGCGGGGTTTACAATGAGCAGTTCTTC.

This chain joins TRBV9 and TRBJ2-7; D perhaps matches TRBD2 (5 bases). Per germline, CDR1 SGDLS and CDR2 YYNGEE. V lost 5 bases to trimming and J lost 6 bases, with 12 bases between them. The CDR3 is 12 amino acids. The CDR3 is CASSTGVGEQYF. The CDR3, as DNA: TGTGCCAGCAGTACCGGGGTGGGCGAGCAGTACTTC.

A single count supports this clone. The rearrangement joins TRBV19 to TRBJ2-2; 11 nucleotides align to TRBD2. There are 16 residues in the CDR3. The V gene end was trimmed by 1 base and the J gene end by 4 bases; junction bases not matched to a gene: 2. Germline CDR1 reads LNHDA; CDR2 reads SQIVND (reference sequence). CDR3 nucleotide sequence: TGTGCCAGTAGTATAGTAGCGGGAGGGGTCACCGGGGAGCTGTTTTTT. Amino acid sequence: CASSIVAGGVTGELFF.

The CDR3 sequence: CASSAYLSGANVLTF. The CDR3 DNA sequence: TGTGCCAGCAGCGCCTATCTCTCTGGGGCCAACGTCCTGACTTTC. J is TRBJ2-6 and V is TRBV5-4; no definite D call. Germline loops: CDR1 SGHNT, CDR2 YYREEE (reference sequence). The CDR3 has 15 amino acids. Trimming left V 4 bases short and J 0 bases short, with 8 bases between. Looking up the rest from reference TRBV5-4 and TRBJ2-6 gives the full variable domain: ETGVTQSPTHLIKTRGQQVTLRCSSQSGHNTVSWYQQALGQGPQFIFQYYREEENGRGNFPPRFSGLQFPNYSSELNVNALELDDSALYLCASSAYLSGANVLTFGAGSRLTVL.

The chain employs TRBV2 and TRBJ2-3, with 7 bases that match TRBD2. This CDR3 comprises 18 residues. Germline V CDR1 and CDR2: SNHLY, FYNNEI. Trimming removed 2 bases from V and 6 bases from J; junction bases left unmatched: 17. The CDR3 is CASSERGAYLAAVDTQYF. The CDR3 DNA follows: TGTGCCAGCAGTGAACGGGGAGCGTATCTAGCGGCTGTGGATACGCAGTATTTT.

This rearrangement joins TRBV19 to TRBJ2-2; TRBD2 agrees at 8 bases. Germline V gene lookup returns CDR1 LNHDA and CDR2 SQIVND (reference sequence). The CDR3 extends over 16 amino acids. V dropped 3 bases and J dropped 2; count of bases not matched to a gene: 5. CDR3 nucleotides: TGTGCCAGTAGTATTGGGCTAGCGGGTAACACCGGGGAGCTGTTTTTT. This encodes CASSIGLAGNTGELFF.

The rearrangement joins TRBV11-2 to TRBJ2-3, with TRBD2 as a possible D gene (5 bases). The CDR3 runs to 16 residues. Trimming shortened V by 0 bases and J by 4 bases, and 14 bases separated the two germline ends. Germline V gene sequence: CDR1 SGHAT, CDR2 FQNNGV. This CDR3 is CASSLEFAGPADTQYF. CDR3 nucleotide sequence: TGTGCCAGCAGCTTAGAGTTTGCGGGCCCTGCAGATACGCAGTATTTT. The whole variable domain, remainder taken from reference TRBV11-2 and TRBJ2-3, is EAGVAQSPRYKIIEKRQSVAFWCNPISGHATLYWYQQILGQGPKLLIQFQNNGVVDDSQLPKDRFSAERLKGVDSTLKIQPAKLEDSAVYLCASSLEFAGPADTQYFGPGTRLTVL.